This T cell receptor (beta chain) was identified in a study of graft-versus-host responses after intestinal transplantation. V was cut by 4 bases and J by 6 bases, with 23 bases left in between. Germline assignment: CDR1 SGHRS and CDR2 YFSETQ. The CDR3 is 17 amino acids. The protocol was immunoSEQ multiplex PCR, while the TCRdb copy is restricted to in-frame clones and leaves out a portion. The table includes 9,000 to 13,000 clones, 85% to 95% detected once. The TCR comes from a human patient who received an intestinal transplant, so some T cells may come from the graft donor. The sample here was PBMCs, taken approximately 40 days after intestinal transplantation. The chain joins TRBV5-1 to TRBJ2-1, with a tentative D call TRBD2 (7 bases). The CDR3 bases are TGCGCCAGCAGCCCATCGGGCGGCTCGGGGGGCTCCAATGAGCAGTTCTTC. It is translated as CASSPSGGSGGSNEQFF.